This T cell receptor (beta chain) was captured by sequencing in a study of T-cell reconstitution after alpha-beta-depleted transplantation in children. A few counts support this clonotype. Preparation of the TCRbeta library was carried out with unique molecular identifiers. TCRdb analysed the PCR reads with MiXCR anew, one entry per CDR3 protein. This sample has about 400,000 distinct CDR3 sequences, with around 20% found just once. With 5 bases clipped from V and 3 bases from J, the junction kept 2 bases outside the gene matches. The CDR3 totals 13 residues. CDR1 and CDR2 from the germline V gene are SNHLY and FYNNEI.

The clonotype was recovered from a human donor who donated a stem cell graft to a child with acute myeloid leukemia. The source was PBMCs from the stem cell graft donor, collected from the stem cell graft. The chain is built from TRBV2 and TRBJ2-3; 7 positions agree with TRBD2. The CDR3, as DNA: TGTGCCAGCAGTCGGGGGGAGACAGATACGCAGTATTTT. Protein sequence: CASSRGETDTQYF.